This T cell receptor (beta chain) was profiled in a study of human T cells and chemical hapten exposure. Whole-study findings and limits: TCRs above 1 in 1000 frequency did not change with DPC sensitization.

Time point reported: pre-sensitization, week 0. The treatment was: therapeutic diphenylcyclopropenone sensitization with weekly scalp DPC. Prior to application of each patch test, blood was drawn. Unique molecular identifiers were attached to individual cDNA molecules within the library. As handled by the study authors: Samples ranged from about 23,224 to 690,600 TCRs, with a median of around 100,000. TCRdb fed the RACE reads into MiXCR, producing one record per CDR3 protein. These V and J calls originate from TCRdb's pipeline instead of the authors' own analysis. The sample has more than 250,000 distinct CDR3 sequences; 7.5% to 10% are singletons. A word on this clonotype: The antigen remains undetermined.

J was trimmed by 0 bases and V by 5 bases; bases with no gene match: 7. The CDR3 contains 16 residues. Germline lookup yields CDR1 SGHTA and CDR2 FQGNSA. The V gene is TRBV7-2, the J gene TRBJ2-7; TRBD1 aligns across 10 bases. This clonotype was obtained from a woman aged 40-49 years with alopecia areata. Some clones in this sample may be carry-over from other donors' samples. The material sequenced was whole blood, taken in connection with sensitization to the hapten diphenylcyclopropenone (DPC). The CDR3 DNA reads as TGTGCCAGCAGCGGAAGGGGACAGGGGTTCTCCTACGAGCAGTACTTC. Protein product: CASSGRGQGFSYEQYF.